This T cell receptor (beta chain) was found in a study of T-cell reconstitution after alpha-beta-depleted transplantation in children. The CDR3 contains 14 residues. Trimming at V came to 3 bases and at J to 6 bases, leaving 4 bases not matched to a gene. This clonotype was counted only a few times. Preparing the TCRbeta library involved the use of unique molecular identifiers. One entry per CDR3 protein results from TCRdb running MiXCR on the PCR reads. This sample has a few hundred thousand distinct CDR3 sequences, with 25% to 30% found just once. Material: PBMCs, obtained before TCRalphabeta/CD19-depleted stem cell transplant. The chain links TRBV12-3 or TRBV12-4 to TRBJ2-2; 7 nucleotides match TRBD1. The receptor was derived from a boy in the first two years of life with Wiskott-Aldrich syndrome, due to receive a stem cell transplant. The DNA for the CDR3 is TGTGCCAGCAGTTTTCAGGGGGTAGCCGGGGAGCTGTTTTTT. Translating gives CASSFQGVAGELFF.